This T cell receptor (beta chain) was retrieved from a study of T cell responses to AZD1222 COVID-19 vaccine. Germline-derived CDR1 and CDR2 are SGHAT and FQNNGV. The CDR3 extends over 17 amino acids. The V and J ends lost 5 bases and 3 bases respectively, with 22 bases between them. The assay was immunoSEQ multiplex PCR, and TCRdb's table has in-frame clones only and misses some. The profile shows some 110,000 clones, about 89% of them singletons. The V and J genes are TRBV11-2 and TRBJ1-1, with D possibly being TRBD1 (6 bases). The sample consisted of peripheral blood, taken 28 days after the second AZD1222 dose. This clonotype was obtained from an adult who received the AZD1222 COVID-19 vaccine. CDR3 protein: CASSLPGRARGHTEAFF. The CDR3 nucleotides read TGTGCCAGCAGCCTCCCAGGAAGGGCCCGGGGGCACACTGAAGCTTTCTTT.